The rows below give T cell receptor beta chains drawn from one sample of a study of regulatory T cells in long-lasting Graves disease. TCRdb re-analysed the multiplex PCR reads in MiXCR, keeping a single row per CDR3 protein. The repertoire holds about 470,000 distinct CDR3 sequences, less than 25% seen once, with over 7.5% in the top ten. Here the sequenced sample was peripheral blood mononuclear cells (PBMCs), taken when the disease was refractory, from a patient treated with antithyroid drugs. Receptors originate from a female donor with Graves disease. CDR3s include the opening cysteine and the closing phenylalanine or tryptophan. The D gene is left open where the match is weak. Not all rows give a size; the values are once, few, many and, for expanded clones, a class.

NA	TRBJ2-7	TRBV4-1	few	CASSQVPVTYEQYF	TGCGCCAGCAGCCAAGTACCCGTTACCTACGAGCAGTACTTC
TRBD1	TRBJ2-7	TRBV5-1	NA	CASSPTGRGQLGVYEQYF	TGCGCCAGCAGCCCGACAGGCAGGGGGCAACTAGGTGTCTACGAGCAGTACTTC
NA	TRBJ2-3	TRBV11-2	many	CASSLQVPTDTQYF	TGTGCCAGCAGCTTGCAGGTCCCCACAGATACGCAGTATTTT
TRBD1	TRBJ1-6	TRBV6-2/TRBV6-3	few	CASSYGQGVSPLHF	TGTGCCAGCAGTTATGGGCAGGGGGTTTCACCCCTCCACTTT
TRBD1	TRBJ1-1	TRBV5-1	NA	CASSDRGRGNTEAFF	TGTGCCAGCAGCGACAGGGGGCGAGGGAACACTGAAGCTTTCTTT
TRBD1	TRBJ1-1	TRBV29-1	NA	CSAATGTGGGGTEAFF	TGCAGCGCCGCAACCGGGACAGGGGGCGGGGGCACTGAAGCTTTCTTT
TRBD2	TRBJ2-5	TRBV25-1	NA	CASSVLAALGETQYF	TGTGCCAGCAGTGTCCTAGCGGCCCTGGGAGAGACCCAGTACTTC
NA	TRBJ1-4	TRBV11-2	many	CASSLVGGANEKLFF	TGTGCCAGCAGCTTAGTCGGGGGCGCGAATGAAAAACTGTTTTTT
NA	TRBJ1-1	TRBV25-1	few	CASRQAKYTEAFF	TGTGCCAGCCGACAGGCGAAGTACACTGAAGCTTTCTTT
NA	TRBJ2-7	TRBV19	few	CASSIQKGPYEQYF	TGTGCCAGTAGTATTCAAAAGGGGCCCTACGAGCAGTACTTC
NA	TRBJ2-2	TRBV27	many	CASSLPGSNTGELFF	TGTGCCAGCAGTTTACCAGGGTCGAACACCGGGGAGCTGTTTTTT
NA	TRBJ2-2	TRBV4-1	NA	CASSHPDGLGGELFF	TGCGCCAGCAGCCACCCCGACGGGCTAGGCGGGGAGCTGTTTTTT
TRBD2	TRBJ2-5	TRBV19	NA	CASSIGPGLAGVKTQYF	TGTGCCAGTAGTATAGGACCGGGACTAGCGGGAGTAAAGACCCAGTACTTC
TRBD1	TRBJ2-7	TRBV20-1	many	CSATPDRVEQYF	TGCAGTGCTACCCCGGACAGGGTCGAGCAGTACTTC
NA	TRBJ2-7	TRBV4-1	NA	CASSHNTYGEQYF	TGCGCCAGCAGCCATAACACATACGGCGAGCAGTACTTC
NA	TRBJ2-7	TRBV20-1	many	CSARTGPEQYF	TGCAGTGCTAGAACAGGGCCCGAGCAGTACTTC
NA	TRBJ2-3	TRBV30	few	CAWSVTTDTQYF	TGTGCCTGGAGTGTAACTACGGATACGCAGTATTTT
TRBD1	TRBJ2-5	TRBV5-1	many	CASYPGQGGVTQYF	TGTGCCAGCTACCCGGGACAGGGAGGGGTGACCCAGTACTTC
NA	TRBJ2-7	TRBV7-3	many	CASSPYHDISYEQYF	TGTGCCAGCAGCCCGTACCACGACATATCCTACGAGCAGTACTTC
NA	TRBJ2-5	TRBV6-9	few	CASSYDSFQETQYF	TGTGCCAGCAGTTACGACAGTTTCCAAGAGACCCAGTACTTC
TRBD2	TRBJ2-7	TRBV29-1	many	CSVTWTSGTSYEQYF	TGCAGCGTTACCTGGACTAGCGGTACCTCCTACGAGCAGTACTTC
TRBD1	TRBJ2-2	TRBV20-1	few	CSARDSIIGGALTGELFF	TGCAGTGCTAGAGATTCTATTATAGGGGGCGCGCTCACCGGGGAGCTGTTTTTT
NA	TRBJ1-6	TRBV3-1	many	CASSRRGQNSPLHF	TGTGCCAGCAGCCGCCGAGGACAGAATTCACCCCTCCACTTT
NA	TRBJ2-7	TRBV6-5	many	CASSYSGGPSYEQYF	TGTGCCAGCAGTTACTCGGGGGGTCCTTCCTACGAGCAGTACTTC
NA	TRBJ1-2	TRBV28	NA	CASSFADIYGYTF	TGTGCCAGCAGTTTCGCAGACATCTATGGCTACACCTTC
TRBD1	TRBJ1-1	TRBV27	many	CASSSRTGGNTEAFF	TGTGCCAGCAGTTCACGGACAGGAGGAAACACTGAAGCTTTCTTT
TRBD1	TRBJ1-2	TRBV5-5	many	CASSWGPDRGYGYTF	TGTGCCAGCAGCTGGGGCCCAGACAGGGGCTATGGCTACACCTTC
TRBD2	TRBJ2-7	TRBV6-2/TRBV6-3	many	CASTQGPAGVGYEQYF	TGTGCCAGCACCCAGGGACCAGCGGGAGTCGGGTACGAGCAGTACTTC
TRBD2	TRBJ2-1	TRBV27	NA	CASSPREAHQFDEQFF	TGTGCCAGCAGTCCTCGGGAGGCTCACCAGTTCGATGAGCAGTTCTTC
NA	TRBJ2-7	TRBV4-2	few	CASSQDGLTYEQYF	TGTGCCAGCAGCCAGGACGGGCTTACCTACGAGCAGTACTTC
TRBD1	TRBJ1-6	TRBV5-1	NA	CASSLSGTGYSPLHF	TGCGCCAGCAGCCTATCCGGGACAGGGTATTCACCCCTCCACTTT
NA	TRBJ2-1	TRBV7-9	NA	CASSLTQYNEQFF	TGTGCCAGCAGCTTAACTCAATACAATGAGCAGTTCTTC
NA	TRBJ2-2	TRBV28	few	CASSFASITGELFF	TGTGCCAGCAGTTTCGCTTCAATCACCGGGGAGCTGTTTTTT
NA	TRBJ1-1	TRBV6-1	many	CATEMGNTEAFF	TGTGCCACCGAGATGGGTAACACTGAAGCTTTCTTT
NA	TRBJ2-2	TRBV7-8	many	CASSLGPYTGELFF	TGTGCCAGCAGCCTCGGGCCTTACACCGGGGAGCTGTTTTTT
NA	TRBJ1-2	TRBV20-1	NA	CSARGPGTENYGYTF	TGCAGTGCTAGAGGTCCCGGGACGGAGAACTATGGCTACACCTTC
NA	TRBJ2-7	TRBV5-6	many	CASRPEGPTYEQYF	TGTGCCAGCAGACCAGAGGGCCCGACCTACGAGCAGTACTTC
NA	TRBJ1-1	TRBV5-1	many	CASSVRPGAEATEAFF	TGCGCCAGCAGCGTACGCCCGGGGGCTGAGGCCACTGAAGCTTTCTTT
TRBD1	TRBJ1-2	TRBV6-2/TRBV6-3	many	CASKQGDYGYTF	TGTGCCAGCAAACAGGGGGACTATGGCTACACCTTC
TRBD2	TRBJ2-1	TRBV20-1	NA	CSATSGSHNEQFF	TGCAGTGCTACTAGCGGGTCTCACAATGAGCAGTTCTTC
TRBD2	TRBJ2-7	TRBV20-1	few	CSAQLADPYEQYF	TGCAGTGCTCAGCTAGCGGACCCCTACGAGCAGTACTTC
NA	TRBJ2-7	TRBV29-1	NA	CSVLEGSYYEQYF	TGCAGCGTCCTGGAAGGGTCTTACTACGAGCAGTACTTC
NA	TRBJ2-7	TRBV12-3/TRBV12-4	many	CASSPRMDGEQYF	TGTGCCAGCAGTCCCCGGATGGACGGAGAGCAGTACTTC
NA	TRBJ1-1	TRBV6-4	NA	CASRNAWGLGGPAEAFF	TGTGCCAGCAGGAACGCCTGGGGATTGGGGGGGCCCGCCGAAGCTTTCTTT
TRBD1	TRBJ2-7	TRBV20-1	NA	CSAGAGTGAYEQYF	TGCAGTGCCGGAGCGGGGACAGGGGCCTACGAGCAGTACTTC
TRBD2	TRBJ2-7	TRBV19	many	CASNSLAGEDEQYF	TGTGCCAGTAATTCCTTAGCGGGAGAGGACGAGCAGTACTTC
TRBD1	TRBJ1-1	TRBV7-8	many	CASSLGTGSIRNTEAFF	TGTGCCAGCAGCTTAGGGACAGGGTCGATTCGGAACACTGAAGCTTTCTTT
TRBD1	TRBJ1-5	TRBV28	many	CASSPIVDRGGNQPQHF	TGTGCCAGCAGTCCCATAGTTGACAGGGGAGGCAATCAGCCCCAGCATTTT
NA	TRBJ1-2	TRBV2	many	CASKEEVREIYYGYTF	TGTGCCAGCAAGGAGGAGGTGCGGGAAATTTACTATGGCTACACCTTC
NA	TRBJ2-2	TRBV12-3/TRBV12-4	few	CVSRNTGELFF	TGTGTCTCGCGGAACACCGGGGAGCTGTTTTTT
TRBD1	TRBJ1-1	TRBV6-5	many	CASSYTDRGTEAFF	TGTGCCAGCAGTTACACCGACAGGGGGACTGAAGCTTTCTTT
TRBD2	TRBJ2-5	TRBV28	many	CASSFGGTSGSSYQETQYF	TGTGCCAGCAGTTTCGGCGGGACTAGCGGGTCTTCGTACCAAGAGACCCAGTACTTC
NA	TRBJ2-7	TRBV7-9	few	CASSLVIAGPYEQYF	TGTGCCAGCAGCTTAGTGATTGCGGGTCCCTACGAGCAGTACTTC
TRBD1	TRBJ1-2	TRBV5-4	many	CASSFGQGGYGYTF	TGTGCCAGCAGCTTCGGACAGGGAGGATATGGCTACACCTTC